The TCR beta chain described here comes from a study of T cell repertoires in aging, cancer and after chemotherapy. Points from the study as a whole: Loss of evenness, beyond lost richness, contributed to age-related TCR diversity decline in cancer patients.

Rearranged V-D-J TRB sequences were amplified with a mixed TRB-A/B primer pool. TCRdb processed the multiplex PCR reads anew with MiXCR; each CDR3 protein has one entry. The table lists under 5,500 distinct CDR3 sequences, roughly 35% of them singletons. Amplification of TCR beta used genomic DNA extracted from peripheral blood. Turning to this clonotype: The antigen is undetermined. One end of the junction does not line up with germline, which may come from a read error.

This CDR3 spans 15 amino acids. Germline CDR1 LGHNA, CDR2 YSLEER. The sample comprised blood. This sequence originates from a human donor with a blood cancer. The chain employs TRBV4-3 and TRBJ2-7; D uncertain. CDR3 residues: CASSQAPSGRYEQYF. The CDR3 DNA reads TGTGCCAGCAGCCAGGCCCCGTCCGGGCGGTACGAGCAGTACTTC.